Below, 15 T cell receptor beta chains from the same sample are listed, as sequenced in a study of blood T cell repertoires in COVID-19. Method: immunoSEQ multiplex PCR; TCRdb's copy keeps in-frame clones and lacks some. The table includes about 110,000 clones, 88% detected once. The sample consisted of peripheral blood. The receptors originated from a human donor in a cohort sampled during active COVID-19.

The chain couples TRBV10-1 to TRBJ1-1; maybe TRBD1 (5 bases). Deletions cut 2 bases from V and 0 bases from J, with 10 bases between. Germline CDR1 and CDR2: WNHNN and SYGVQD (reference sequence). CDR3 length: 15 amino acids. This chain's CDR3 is CASSEDRSMNTEAFF. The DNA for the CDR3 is TGCGCCAGCAGTGAGGACAGAAGCATGAACACTGAAGCTTTCTTT.

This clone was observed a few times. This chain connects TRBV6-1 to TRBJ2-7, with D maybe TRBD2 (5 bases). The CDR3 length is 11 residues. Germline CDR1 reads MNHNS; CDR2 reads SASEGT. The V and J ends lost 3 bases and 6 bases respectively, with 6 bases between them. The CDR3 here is CASSDSGEQYF. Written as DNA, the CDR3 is TGTGCCAGCAGTGACAGCGGCGAGCAGTACTTC.

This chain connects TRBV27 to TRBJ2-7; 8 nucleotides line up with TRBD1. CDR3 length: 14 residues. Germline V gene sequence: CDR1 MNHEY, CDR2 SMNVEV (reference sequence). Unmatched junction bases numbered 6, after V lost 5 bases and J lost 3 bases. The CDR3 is CASSQTGASYEQYF. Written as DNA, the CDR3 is TGTGCCAGCAGTCAGACAGGGGCTAGCTACGAGCAGTACTTC.

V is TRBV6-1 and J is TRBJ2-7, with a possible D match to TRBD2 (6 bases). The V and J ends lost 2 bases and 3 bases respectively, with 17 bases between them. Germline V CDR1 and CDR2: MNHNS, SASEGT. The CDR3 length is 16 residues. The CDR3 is CASSESSGAWGYEQYF. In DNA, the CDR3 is TGTGCCAGCAGTGAATCTTCGGGAGCATGGGGCTACGAGCAGTACTTC.

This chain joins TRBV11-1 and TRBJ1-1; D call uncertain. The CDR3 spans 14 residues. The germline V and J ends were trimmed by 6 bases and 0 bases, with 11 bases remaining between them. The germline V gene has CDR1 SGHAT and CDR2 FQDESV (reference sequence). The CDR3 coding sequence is TGTGCCAGCAGACTAGATCTCATGAACACTGAAGCTTTCTTT. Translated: CASRLDLMNTEAFF.

In DNA form, the CDR3 reads TGTGCCAGCAGTCTTACCGGGACAGGCCTAAACACCATATATTTT. Residues: CASSLTGTGLNTIYF. This chain links TRBV28 with TRBJ1-3, with TRBD1 identical over 8 bases. The CDR3 loop spans 15 amino acids. J gave up 6 bases and V 5 bases, and 9 bases lay outside the gene matches. CDR1 and CDR2 (germline): MDHEN, SYDVKM.

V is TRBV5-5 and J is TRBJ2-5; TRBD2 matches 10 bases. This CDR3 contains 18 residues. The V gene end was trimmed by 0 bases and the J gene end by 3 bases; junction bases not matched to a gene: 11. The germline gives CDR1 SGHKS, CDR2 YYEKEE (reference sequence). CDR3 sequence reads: CASSLAELGLAHEETQYF. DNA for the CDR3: TGTGCCAGCAGCTTGGCCGAGTTGGGACTAGCGCATGAAGAGACCCAGTACTTC.

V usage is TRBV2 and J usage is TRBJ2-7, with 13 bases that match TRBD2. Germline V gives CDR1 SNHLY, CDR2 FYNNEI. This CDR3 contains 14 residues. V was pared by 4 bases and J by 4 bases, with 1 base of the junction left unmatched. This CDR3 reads CASSVGLAGYEQYF. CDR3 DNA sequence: TGTGCCAGCAGTGTGGGACTAGCGGGATACGAGCAGTACTTC.

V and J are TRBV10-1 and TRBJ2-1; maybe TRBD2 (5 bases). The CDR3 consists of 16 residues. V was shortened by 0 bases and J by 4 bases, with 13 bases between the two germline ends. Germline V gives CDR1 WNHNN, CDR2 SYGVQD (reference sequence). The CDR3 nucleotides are TGCGCCAGCAGTGAGTCGCGGCCATCGGGATACAATGAGCAGTTCTTC. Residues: CASSESRPSGYNEQFF.

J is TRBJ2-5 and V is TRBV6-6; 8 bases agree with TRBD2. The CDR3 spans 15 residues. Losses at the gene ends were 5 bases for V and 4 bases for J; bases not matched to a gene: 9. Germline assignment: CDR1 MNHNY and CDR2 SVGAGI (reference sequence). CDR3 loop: CASSHSGEGGETQYF. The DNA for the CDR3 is TGTGCCAGCAGTCATAGCGGGGAGGGGGGAGAGACCCAGTACTTC.

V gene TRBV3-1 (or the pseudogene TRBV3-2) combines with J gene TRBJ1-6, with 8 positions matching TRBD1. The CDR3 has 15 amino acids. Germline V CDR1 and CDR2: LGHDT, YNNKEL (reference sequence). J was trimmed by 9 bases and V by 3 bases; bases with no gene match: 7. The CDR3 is CASSHKGQALSPLHF. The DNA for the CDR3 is TGTGCCAGCAGCCATAAGGGACAGGCACTTTCACCCCTCCACTTT.

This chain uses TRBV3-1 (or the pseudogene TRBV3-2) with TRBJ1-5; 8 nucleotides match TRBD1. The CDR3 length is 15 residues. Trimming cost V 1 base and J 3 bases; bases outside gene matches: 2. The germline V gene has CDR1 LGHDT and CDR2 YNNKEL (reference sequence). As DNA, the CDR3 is TGTGCCAGCAGCCAAGGACAGGGGAACAATCAGCCCCAGCATTTT. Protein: CASSQGQGNNQPQHF.

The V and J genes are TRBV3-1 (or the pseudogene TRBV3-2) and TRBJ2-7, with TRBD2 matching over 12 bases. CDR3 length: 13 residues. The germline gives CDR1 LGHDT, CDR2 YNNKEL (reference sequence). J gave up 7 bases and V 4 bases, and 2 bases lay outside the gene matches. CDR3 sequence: CASSLGLAGEQYF. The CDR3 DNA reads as TGTGCCAGCAGCCTAGGACTAGCGGGAGAGCAGTACTTC.

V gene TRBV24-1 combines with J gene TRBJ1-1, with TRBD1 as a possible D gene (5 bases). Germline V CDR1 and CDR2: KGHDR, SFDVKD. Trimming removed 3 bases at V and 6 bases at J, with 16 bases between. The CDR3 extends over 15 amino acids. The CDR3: CATSDGATGTPEAFF. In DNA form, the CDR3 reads TGTGCCACCAGTGATGGGGCCACAGGTACCCCTGAAGCTTTCTTT.

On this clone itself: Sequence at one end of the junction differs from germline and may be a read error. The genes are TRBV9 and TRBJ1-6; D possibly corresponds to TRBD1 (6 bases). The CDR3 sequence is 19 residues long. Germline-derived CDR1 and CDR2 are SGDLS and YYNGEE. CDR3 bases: TGTGCCAGCAGCGGCGGGGGGGGGACACCCTCCTCCGATAATTCACCCCTCCACTTT. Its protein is CASSGGGGTPSSDNSPLHF.